What follows describes a single TCR beta chain. Its antigen specificity is not known. One base away there is no much larger clone; base qualities are not given. V was cut back by 4 bases and J by 1 base, leaving a gap of 12 bases between them. In the germline V gene (reference sequence), CDR1 corresponds to LNHDA and CDR2 to SQIVND. The CDR3 has 15 amino acids, counting the end cysteine and phenylalanine. Here the CDR3 DNA is all that survives: 45 bases in frame from base 1. Using the deep immunoSEQ assay, TCR CDR3 regions were amplified from genomic DNA by multiplex PCR. Extracted genomic DNA from each cell subset was distributed evenly across all wells of several immunoSEQ 96-well plates, and each plate was treated as a replicate. For sorted subsets, roughly 200 ng genomic DNA, equal to tens of thousands of T cell genomes, was loaded into each replicate PCR. Purified libraries were measured with a Qubit 3.0 fluorometer, size-checked on a Bioanalyzer 2100, and measured again with the KAPA Library Quantification kit. A separate single-read 150-cycle Illumina NextSeq 550 flow cell was used to sequence each immunoSEQ 96-well plate. In the authors' own workflow: The immunoSEQ output contained only junctional sequences without quality scores, so filtering could not match that applied to full-length reads. Sequences were annotated with PyIR, a Python wrapper for IgBLAST v1.9, and V/J genes and CDR3 were assigned using IMGT germline references. Reads with weak V/J assignments (E-value above 1e-6), missing CDR3, stop codons, out-of-frame junctions, or ambiguous translated residues were removed. V3J clonotypes were defined as sequences sharing the same inferred V gene, J gene, and CDR3 amino acid sequence. Percentage overlap between repertoires was computed as shared unique clonotypes divided by the size of the smaller repertoire. Three approaches were used to assess repertoire richness: RTK rarefaction, the Chao1 estimator, and Recon v2.1 estimates of unobserved clonotypes. Generation probabilities were computed with OLGA for all TCRbeta clonotypes obtained by the gDNA method from a handful of donors. Held by TCRdb, this immuneACCESS table contains in-frame sequences only and omits some clones. Under half of the omission traces to an unresolved V gene where checked; the cause of the rest is unknown. The V and J calls and clone size were taken over from that table, and D and trimming were inferred from the DNA. This sample holds 740,000 or so clones; around 73% were observed only once. The ten biggest clones cover 1.5% to 2% of the sample.

The source of the sample is a study of shared clonotypes between healthy human individuals (dated by TCRdb to between 2020 and 2021). With respect to the entire study: The cohort comprised a couple of women and a few men aged 18 to 49 years. Between about 0.8 and 9.5 billion PBMCs per donor were obtained by leukapheresis. For each donor, CD4 naive and CD4 memory were each given three plates, CD8 naive was given two plates, and CD8 memory was given one plate. To estimate repertoire size and how much clonotypes are shared between individuals, the study performed deep sequencing of blood TCR repertoires from a few healthy adults. To increase sequencing depth and limit assay-specific biases, TCR repertoire library preparation and sequencing were carried out by different laboratories using diverse techniques. What the work shows at the level of the full study, not this receptor alone: Because the study included a small number of donors, the genetic and exposure-history diversity represented was limited. Even with the large sequencing depth, rarefaction of the sorted-subset datasets indicated that sequencing was incomplete. Sampling was restricted to blood, and TCR repertoires in tissue are likely to differ from TCR repertoires in blood. Compared with non-shared clonotypes, the clonotypes found in all four sorted-subset donors had higher generation probabilities. Across a handful of donors, approximately 4.6% of naive CD4, roughly 3.3% of naive CD8, roughly 2.3% of memory CD4, and approximately 0.4% of memory CD8 clonotypes were shared. Pairwise subsampling indicated that sequencing depth was expected to affect the degree of clonotype sharing among donors. Naive subsets generally had larger estimated clonotype richness than memory subsets.

Healthy HIV-negative adults with no recently reported acute infections or vaccinations were included as donors. Every donor was a Caucasian adult residing in Nashville, Tennessee, USA. CD4+ T cells were enriched by magnetic negative selection; naive cells were then positively selected on CD45RA, and the negative fraction formed the memory subset. Blood was obtained by leukapheresis, after which PBMCs were separated by Ficoll-Histopaque density gradient centrifugation and cryopreserved in liquid nitrogen vapor phase. Purity and quantity of every magnetically sorted T cell population were checked by analytical flow cytometry. Genomic DNA was isolated from every sorted fraction and measured by UV absorbance on a Nanodrop 2000c.

The sequenced material came from memory CD4+ T cells sorted from blood. In the paper's terms, the cell subset or site label means: CD45RA-negative fraction. The clonotype was recovered from a woman aged 30 to 39 in good health. The chain is assembled from TRBV19 and TRBJ2-3, with the D gene call left open. CDR3 protein: CASSTWTPRTDTQYF. Read as DNA, the sequence is TGTGCCAGTAGTACATGGACCCCACGCACAGATACGCAGTATTTT.